The rows below give T cell receptor beta chains drawn from one sample of a study of cytomegalovirus exposure and HLA in healthy donors. Assay used: immunoSEQ multiplex PCR; TCRdb lists only in-frame clones, some missing. The sample has under 200,000 clones, 60% to 85% seen once; the top ten hold more than 5.5%. Sequenced sample: PBMCs. The receptors come from a man between 40 and 49 years old in good health and CMV-seronegative. The CDR3 runs from the conserved cysteine through the conserved F or W. A D gene is named only where the DNA matches it firmly. Size tells how often a clone was seen (once, few, many) or the class of an expanded clone, and some rows leave it out.

d_call	clone_size	v_call	j_call	cdr3_nt	cdr3_aa
NA	NA	TRBV5-6	TRBJ2-5	TGTGCCAGCAGCTTGCAGAACAGGGAGGAGACCCAGTACTTC	CASSLQNREETQYF
TRBD1	few	TRBV7-9	TRBJ2-5	TGTGCCAGCAGCCCATGGGACAGGGGGCGAGAGACCCAGTACTTC	CASSPWDRGRETQYF
NA	NA	TRBV25-1	TRBJ1-1	TGTGCCAGCAGTGGGCACAGTCCCCACACTGAAGCTTTCTTT	CASSGHSPHTEAFF
TRBD2	NA	TRBV5-1	TRBJ2-3	TGCGCCAGCAAACTAGCGGGCCATAGCACAGATACGCAGTATTTT	CASKLAGHSTDTQYF
TRBD2	NA	TRBV11-3	TRBJ2-3	TGTGCCAGCAGCCTCTGGACTAGCGGGGGGGCACCAGATACGCAGTATTTT	CASSLWTSGGAPDTQYF
TRBD1	NA	TRBV4-1	TRBJ1-1	TGCGCCAGCAGCCAAGTCGCCCCGGGACAGGGCACTGAAGCTTTCTTT	CASSQVAPGQGTEAFF
TRBD1	NA	TRBV5-1	TRBJ1-1	TGCGCCAGCAGCAGAGGGACAGGGGGTTTGGGTGAAGCTTTCTTT	CASSRGTGGLGEAFF
TRBD2	NA	TRBV7-8	TRBJ2-7	TGTGCCAGCACCCTCTCGGGGCTAGCGGGGCCGACTGGGGAGCAGTACTTC	CASTLSGLAGPTGEQYF
TRBD1	NA	TRBV15	TRBJ2-7	TGTGCCACCAGCAGAGCCGGACAGGGGGCGGTCTACGAGCAGTACTTC	CATSRAGQGAVYEQYF
NA	NA	TRBV9	TRBJ2-5	TGTGCCAGCAGCGTGGCCCCAGCGGCGGAAGAGACCCAGTACTTC	CASSVAPAAEETQYF
NA	NA	TRBV30	TRBJ1-5	TGTGCCTGGAGTAGGGACACCGACAATCAGCCCCAGCATTTT	CAWSRDTDNQPQHF
TRBD1	NA	TRBV19	TRBJ2-3	TGTGCCAGTAGTACTCCGGGACAGGGAGGGCCAGATACGCAGTATTTT	CASSTPGQGGPDTQYF